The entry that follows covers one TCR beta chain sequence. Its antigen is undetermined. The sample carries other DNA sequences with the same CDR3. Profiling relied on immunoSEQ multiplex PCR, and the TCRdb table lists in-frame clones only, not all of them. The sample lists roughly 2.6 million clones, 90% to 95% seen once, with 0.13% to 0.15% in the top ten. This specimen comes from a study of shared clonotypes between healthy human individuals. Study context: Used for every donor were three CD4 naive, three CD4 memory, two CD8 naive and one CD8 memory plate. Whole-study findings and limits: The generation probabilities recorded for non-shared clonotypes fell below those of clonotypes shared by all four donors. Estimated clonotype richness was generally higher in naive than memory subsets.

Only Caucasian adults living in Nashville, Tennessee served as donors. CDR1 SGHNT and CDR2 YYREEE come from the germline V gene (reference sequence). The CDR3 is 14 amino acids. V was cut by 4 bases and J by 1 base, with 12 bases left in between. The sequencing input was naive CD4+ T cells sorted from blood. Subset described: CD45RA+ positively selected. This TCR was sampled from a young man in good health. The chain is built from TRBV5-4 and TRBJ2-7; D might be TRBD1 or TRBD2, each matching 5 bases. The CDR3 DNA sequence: TGTGCCAGCAGCACCGGGACCGTTTCCTACGAGCAGTACTTC. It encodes CASSTGTVSYEQYF.